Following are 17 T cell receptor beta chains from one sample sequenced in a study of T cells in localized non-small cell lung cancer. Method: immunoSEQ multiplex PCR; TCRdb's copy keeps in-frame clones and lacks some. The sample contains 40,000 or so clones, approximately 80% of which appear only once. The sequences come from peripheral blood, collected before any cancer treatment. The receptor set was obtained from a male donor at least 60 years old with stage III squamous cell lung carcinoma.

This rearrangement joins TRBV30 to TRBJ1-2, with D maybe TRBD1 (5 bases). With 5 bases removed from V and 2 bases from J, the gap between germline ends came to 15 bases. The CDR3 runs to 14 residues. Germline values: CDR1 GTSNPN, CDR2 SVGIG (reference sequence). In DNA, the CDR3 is TGTGCCTGGGGGGACGGCAGCCTAAACTATGGCTACACCTTC. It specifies CAWGDGSLNYGYTF.

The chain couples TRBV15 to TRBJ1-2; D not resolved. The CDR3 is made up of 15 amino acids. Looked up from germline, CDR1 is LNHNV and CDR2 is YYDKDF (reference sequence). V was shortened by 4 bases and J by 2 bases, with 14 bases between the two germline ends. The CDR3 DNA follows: TGTGCCACCAGCATCAGTTCCGGCCTGAACTATGGCTACACCTTC. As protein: CATSISSGLNYGYTF. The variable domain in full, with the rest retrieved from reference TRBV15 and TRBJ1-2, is DAMVIQNPRYQVTQFGKPVTLSCSQTLNHNVMYWYQQKSSQAPKLLFHYYDKDFNNEADTPDNFQSRRPNTSFCFLDIRSPGLGDTAMYLCATSISSGLNYGYTFGSGTRLTVV.

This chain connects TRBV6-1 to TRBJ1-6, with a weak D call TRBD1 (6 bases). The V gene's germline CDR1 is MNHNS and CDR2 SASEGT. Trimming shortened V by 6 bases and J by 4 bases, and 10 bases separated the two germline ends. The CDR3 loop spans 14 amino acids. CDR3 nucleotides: TGTGCCAGCAGCAACAGGGAGTATAATTCACCCCTCCACTTT. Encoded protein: CASSNREYNSPLHF.

This CDR3 reads CASSPGTNFGTGELFF. The CDR3 coding sequence is TGCGCCAGCAGCCCCGGGACAAACTTTGGCACCGGGGAGCTGTTTTTT. The chain recombines TRBV5-1 with TRBJ2-2; D perhaps matches TRBD1 (6 bases). This CDR3 spans 16 amino acids. Between the trimmed V and J ends, which lost 4 bases and 4 bases, there was a span of 17 bases. Germline V gene data show CDR1 as SGHRS and CDR2 as YFSETQ.

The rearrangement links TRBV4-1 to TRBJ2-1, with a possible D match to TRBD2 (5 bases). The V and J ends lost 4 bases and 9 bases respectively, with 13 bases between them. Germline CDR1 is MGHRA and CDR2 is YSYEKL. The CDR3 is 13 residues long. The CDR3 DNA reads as TGCGCCAGCAGCCTGGCGGAGCGGAGTGAGCAGTTCTTC. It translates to CASSLAERSEQFF.

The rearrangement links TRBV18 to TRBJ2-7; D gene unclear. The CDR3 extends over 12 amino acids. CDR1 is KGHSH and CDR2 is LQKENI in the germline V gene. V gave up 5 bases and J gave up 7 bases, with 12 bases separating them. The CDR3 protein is CASSTPVTEQYF. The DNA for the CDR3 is TGTGCCAGCTCAACCCCGGTCACGGAGCAGTACTTC.

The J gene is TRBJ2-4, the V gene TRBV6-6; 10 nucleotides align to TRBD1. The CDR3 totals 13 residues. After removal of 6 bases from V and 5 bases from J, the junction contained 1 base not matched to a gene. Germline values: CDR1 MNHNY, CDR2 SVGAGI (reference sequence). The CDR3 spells CASSDRGQNIQYF. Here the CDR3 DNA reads TGTGCCAGCAGCGACAGGGGGCAAAACATTCAGTACTTC.

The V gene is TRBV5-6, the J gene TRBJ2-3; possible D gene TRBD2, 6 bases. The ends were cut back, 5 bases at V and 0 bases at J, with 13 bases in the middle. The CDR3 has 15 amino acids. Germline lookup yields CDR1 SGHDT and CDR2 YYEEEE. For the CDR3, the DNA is TGTGCCAGCAGAAGGGGCGGGGTCAGCACAGATACGCAGTATTTT. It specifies CASRRGGVSTDTQYF.

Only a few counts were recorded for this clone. The CDR3 region has the DNA TGCGCCAGCAGCACAGGGAACTATGGCTACACCTTC. It specifies CASSTGNYGYTF. V is TRBV10-2 and J is TRBJ1-2; weak D call: TRBD1 (6 bases). Germline lookup yields CDR1 WSHSY and CDR2 SAAADI. The CDR3 contains 12 residues. V gave up 6 bases and J gave up 2 bases, with 7 bases separating them.

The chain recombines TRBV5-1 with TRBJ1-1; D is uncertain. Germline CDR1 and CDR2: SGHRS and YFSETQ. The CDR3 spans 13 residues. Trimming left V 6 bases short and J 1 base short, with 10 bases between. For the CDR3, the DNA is TGCGCCAGCACCACCAACCAGAACACTGAAGCTTTCTTT. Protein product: CASTTNQNTEAFF.

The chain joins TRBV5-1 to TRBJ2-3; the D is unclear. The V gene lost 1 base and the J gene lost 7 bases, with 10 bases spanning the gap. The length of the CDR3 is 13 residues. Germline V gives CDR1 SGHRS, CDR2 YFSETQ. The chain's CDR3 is CASSLNPTYTQYF. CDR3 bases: TGCGCCAGCAGCTTGAATCCAACATATACGCAGTATTTT.

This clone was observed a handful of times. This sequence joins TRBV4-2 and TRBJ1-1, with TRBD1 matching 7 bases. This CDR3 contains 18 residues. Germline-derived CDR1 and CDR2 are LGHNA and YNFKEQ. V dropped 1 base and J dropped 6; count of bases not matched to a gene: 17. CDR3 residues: CASSQAGGGGYSSSEAFF. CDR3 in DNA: TGTGCCAGCAGCCAAGCCGGAGGGGGCGGATATTCGTCCTCTGAAGCTTTCTTT.

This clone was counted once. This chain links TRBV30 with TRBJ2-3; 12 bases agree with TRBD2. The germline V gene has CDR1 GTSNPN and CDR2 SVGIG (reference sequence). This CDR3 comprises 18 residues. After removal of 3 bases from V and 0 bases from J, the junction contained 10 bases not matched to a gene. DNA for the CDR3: TGTGCCTGGAGCCTGTTGACTAGCGGGAGTATCAGCACAGATACGCAGTATTTT. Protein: CAWSLLTSGSISTDTQYF. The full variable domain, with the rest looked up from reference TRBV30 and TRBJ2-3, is SQTIHQWPATLVQPVGSPLSLECTVEGTSNPNLYWYRQAAGRGLQLLFYSVGIGQISSEVPQNLSASRPQDRQFILSSKKLLLSDSGFYLCAWSLLTSGSISTDTQYFGPGTRLTVL.

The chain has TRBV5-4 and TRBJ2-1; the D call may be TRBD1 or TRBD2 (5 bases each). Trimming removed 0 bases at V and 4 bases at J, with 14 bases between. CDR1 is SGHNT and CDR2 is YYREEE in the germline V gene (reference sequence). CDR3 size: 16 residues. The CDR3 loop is CASSLAGAAQYNEQFF. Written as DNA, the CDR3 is TGTGCCAGCAGCTTGGCCGGGGCGGCCCAGTACAATGAGCAGTTCTTC.

CDR3 nucleotide sequence: TGCGCCAGCAGGGACATCGACACAGATACGCAGTATTTT. Amino acids: CASRDIDTDTQYF. The chain has TRBV10-1 and TRBJ2-3; D perhaps matches TRBD1 (5 bases). The CDR3 has 13 amino acids. With 6 bases removed from V and 2 bases from J, the gap between germline ends came to 9 bases. CDR1 WNHNN and CDR2 SYGVQD come from the germline V gene (reference sequence).

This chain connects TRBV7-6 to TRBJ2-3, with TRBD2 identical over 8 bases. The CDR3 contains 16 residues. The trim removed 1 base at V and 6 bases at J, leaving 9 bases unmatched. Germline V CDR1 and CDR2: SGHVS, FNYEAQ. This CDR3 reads CASSLGSGGPTDTQYF. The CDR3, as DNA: TGTGCCAGCAGCTTAGGTTCGGGAGGGCCGACCGATACGCAGTATTTT.

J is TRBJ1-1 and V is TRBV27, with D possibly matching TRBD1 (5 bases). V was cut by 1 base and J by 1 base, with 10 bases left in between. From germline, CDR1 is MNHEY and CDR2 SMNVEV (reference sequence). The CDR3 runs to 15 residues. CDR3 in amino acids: CASSLWAGTNTEAFF. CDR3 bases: TGTGCCAGCAGTTTATGGGCAGGGACGAACACTGAAGCTTTCTTT.